Below, 5 T cell receptor beta chains from the same sample are listed, as sequenced in a study of metastatic and nonmetastatic thyroid tumors. All patients were treatment-naive before thyroid surgery. TCRdb re-called the PCR reads through MiXCR. The repertoire holds 15,000 to 25,000 clones, with about a quarter as singletons. The sequenced sample was blood. These receptors came from a male donor with papillary thyroid cancer or a benign thyroid nodule (not recorded which). Some clones in this sample may be carry-over from other donors' samples.

V gene TRBV30 combines with J gene TRBJ1-2, with 9 bases matching TRBD1. Germline V gene data show CDR1 as GTSNPN and CDR2 as SVGIG (reference sequence). This CDR3 region has 13 residues. J was trimmed by 7 bases and V by 8 bases; bases with no gene match: 11. The CDR3 loop reads CARRKQGATGYTF. In DNA form, the CDR3 reads TGTGCCAGACGAAAACAGGGGGCGACTGGCTACACCTTC.

This clone is medium-sized. The V call is TRBV5-1, the J call TRBJ1-2; TRBD1 might be the D (5 bases). This CDR3 spans 13 amino acids. Germline CDR1 SGHRS, CDR2 YFSETQ. The germline V and J ends were trimmed by 2 bases and 8 bases, with 13 bases remaining between them. The CDR3 protein is CASSFRADRGYTF. CDR3 coding DNA: TGCGCCAGCAGCTTCAGGGCCGATAGGGGCTACACCTTC.

The chain couples TRBV30 to TRBJ1-2; D gene ambiguous. Trimming took 0 bases from V and 2 from J, leaving 7 bases between them. There are 13 residues in the CDR3. The germline gives CDR1 GTSNPN, CDR2 SVGIG (reference sequence). In DNA, the CDR3 is TGTGCCTGGAGTGTAAGTCGGAACTATGGCTACACCTTC. Translated: CAWSVSRNYGYTF.

The chain combines TRBV30 with TRBJ1-6; D call uncertain. The length of the CDR3 is 12 residues. Trimming removed 2 bases at V and 10 bases at J, with 9 bases between. The V gene's germline CDR1 is GTSNPN and CDR2 SVGIG (reference sequence). This CDR3 is CAWSYGKSPLHF. The CDR3 bases are TGTGCCTGGAGTTACGGAAAGTCACCCCTCCACTTT.

The V gene is TRBV6-2 or TRBV6-3, the J gene TRBJ2-7; 8 nucleotides match TRBD2. The CDR3 runs 14 residues. CDR1 and CDR2 (germline): MNHEY, SVGEGT. With 2 bases clipped from V and 0 bases from J, the junction kept 0 bases outside the gene matches. The CDR3 spells CASSYGTSSYEQYF. CDR3 nucleotide sequence: TGTGCCAGCAGTTACGGGACTAGCTCCTACGAGCAGTACTTC.